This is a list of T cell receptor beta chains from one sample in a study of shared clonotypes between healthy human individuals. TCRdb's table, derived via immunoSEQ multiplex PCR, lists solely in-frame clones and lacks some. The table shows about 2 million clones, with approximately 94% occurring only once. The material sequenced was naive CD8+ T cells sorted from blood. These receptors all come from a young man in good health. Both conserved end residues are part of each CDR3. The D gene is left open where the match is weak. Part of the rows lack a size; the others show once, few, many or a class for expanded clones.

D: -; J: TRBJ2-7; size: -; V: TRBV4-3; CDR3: CASSQDLGGYEQYF; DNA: TGCGCCAGCAGCCAAGATTTAGGAGGGTACGAGCAGTACTTC
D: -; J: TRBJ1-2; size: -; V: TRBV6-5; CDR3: CASSIQGGYGYTF; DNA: TGTGCCAGCAGCATACAGGGAGGGTATGGCTACACCTTC
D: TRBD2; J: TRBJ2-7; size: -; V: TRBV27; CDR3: CASSFLGVAGSYEQYF; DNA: TGTGCCAGCAGTTTCCTCGGGGTAGCGGGGAGTTACGAGCAGTACTTC
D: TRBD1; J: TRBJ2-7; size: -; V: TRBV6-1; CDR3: CASSRDRVSSYEQYF; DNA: TGTGCCAGCAGCAGAGACAGGGTTAGCTCCTACGAGCAGTACTTC
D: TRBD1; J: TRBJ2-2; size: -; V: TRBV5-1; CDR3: CASSFGQGAWKLFF; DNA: TGCGCCAGCAGCTTCGGACAGGGGGCCTGGAAACTGTTTTTT
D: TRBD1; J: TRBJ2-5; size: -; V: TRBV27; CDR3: CASTRQGAEETQYF; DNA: TGTGCCAGCACCCGACAGGGGGCTGAAGAGACCCAGTACTTC
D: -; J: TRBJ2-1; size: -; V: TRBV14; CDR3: CASIRPGPRYNEQFF; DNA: TGTGCCAGCATCCGCCCGGGACCGCGATACAATGAGCAGTTCTTC
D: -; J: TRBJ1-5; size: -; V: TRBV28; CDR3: CASSFSNQPQHF; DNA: TGTGCCAGCAGTTTCAGCAATCAGCCCCAGCATTTT
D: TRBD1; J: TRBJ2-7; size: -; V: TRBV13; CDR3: CASSGQTNYEQYF; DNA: TGTGCCAGTTCGGGACAGACGAACTACGAGCAGTACTTC
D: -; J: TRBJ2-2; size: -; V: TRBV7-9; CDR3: CASSAGWTGELFF; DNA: TGTGCCAGCAGTGCCGGGTGGACCGGGGAGCTGTTTTTT
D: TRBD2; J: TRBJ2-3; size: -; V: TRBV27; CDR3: CASSLGAGGGTDTQYF; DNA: TGTGCCAGCAGTTTAGGGGCGGGAGGTGGCACAGATACGCAGTATTTT
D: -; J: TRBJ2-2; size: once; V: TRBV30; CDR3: CAWGTENTGELFF; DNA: TGTGCCTGGGGGACGGAGAACACCGGGGAGCTGTTTTTT
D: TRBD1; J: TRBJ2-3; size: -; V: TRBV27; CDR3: CASSHGQGATDTQYF; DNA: TGTGCCAGCAGTCACGGACAGGGGGCTACAGATACGCAGTATTTT
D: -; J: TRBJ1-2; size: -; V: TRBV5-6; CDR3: CASSSENYGYTF; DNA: TGTGCCAGCAGCTCTGAAAACTATGGCTACACCTTC
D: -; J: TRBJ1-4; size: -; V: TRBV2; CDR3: CASNSGATNEKLFF; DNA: TGTGCCAGCAACTCAGGAGCAACTAATGAAAAACTGTTTTTT
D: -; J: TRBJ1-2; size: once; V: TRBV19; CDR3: CASSILGNRPNYGYTF; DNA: TGTGCCAGTAGTATCTTAGGGAACCGGCCTAACTATGGCTACACCTTC
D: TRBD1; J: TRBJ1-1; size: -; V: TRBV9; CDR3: CASSSAGGATEAFF; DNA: TGTGCCAGCAGCTCAGCAGGGGGGGCCACTGAAGCTTTCTTT
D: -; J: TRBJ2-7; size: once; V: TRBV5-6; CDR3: CASSLRDNSYEQYF; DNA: TGTGCCAGCAGCCTCCGGGACAACTCCTACGAGCAGTACTTC
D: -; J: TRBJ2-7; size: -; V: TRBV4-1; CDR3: CASSPRTAPYEQYF; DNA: TGCGCCAGCAGCCCCCGGACAGCCCCCTACGAGCAGTACTTC
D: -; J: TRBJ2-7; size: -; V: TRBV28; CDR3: CASSSLDRTYEQYF; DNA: TGTGCCAGCAGTTCTCTTGACAGGACCTACGAGCAGTACTTC
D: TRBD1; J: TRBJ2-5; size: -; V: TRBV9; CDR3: CASSVAGTGVPQETQYF; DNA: TGTGCCAGCAGCGTAGCTGGGACAGGGGTCCCACAAGAGACCCAGTACTTC
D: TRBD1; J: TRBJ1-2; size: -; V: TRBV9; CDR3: CASSDSGGNGYTF; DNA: TGTGCCAGCAGTGACTCAGGGGGGAACGGCTACACCTTC
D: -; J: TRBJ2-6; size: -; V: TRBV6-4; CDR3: CASSDRYSGANVLTF; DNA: TGTGCCAGCAGTGACAGATACTCTGGGGCCAACGTCCTGACTTTC
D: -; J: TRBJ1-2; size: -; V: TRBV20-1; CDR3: CSASAGDGYTF; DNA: TGCAGTGCTAGTGCAGGAGATGGCTACACCTTC
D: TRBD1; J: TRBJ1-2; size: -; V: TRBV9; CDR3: CASSRGQDRDYGYTF; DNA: TGTGCCAGCAGCCGGGGACAGGACAGGGACTATGGCTACACCTTC
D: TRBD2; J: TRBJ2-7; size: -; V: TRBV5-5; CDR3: CASSSWTSGSDEQYF; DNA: TGTGCCAGCAGCTCGTGGACTAGCGGGAGCGACGAGCAGTACTTC
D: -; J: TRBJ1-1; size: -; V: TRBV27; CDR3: CASSFGVGESSDTEAFF; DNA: TGTGCCAGCAGTTTTGGGGTAGGGGAGAGCTCGGACACTGAAGCTTTCTTT
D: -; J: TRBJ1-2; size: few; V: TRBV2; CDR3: CASSEAANVYGYTF; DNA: TGTGCCAGCAGTGAAGCGGCCAACGTCTATGGCTACACCTTC
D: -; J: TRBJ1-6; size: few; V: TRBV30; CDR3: CAWNLQGNFNSPLHF; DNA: TGTGCCTGGAACTTGCAGGGGAATTTTAATTCACCCCTCCACTTT
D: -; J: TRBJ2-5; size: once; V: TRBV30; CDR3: CAWSVGYQETQYF; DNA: TGTGCCTGGAGTGTGGGTTACCAAGAGACCCAGTACTTC
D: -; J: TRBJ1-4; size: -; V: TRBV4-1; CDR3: CASSPIGPINEKLFF; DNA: TGCGCCAGCAGCCCCATCGGTCCTATTAATGAAAAACTGTTTTTT
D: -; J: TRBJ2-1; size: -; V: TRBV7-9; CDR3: CASSLGNEQFF; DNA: TGTGCCAGCAGCCTTGGTAATGAGCAGTTCTTC
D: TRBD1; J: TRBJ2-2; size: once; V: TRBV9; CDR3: CASSAQGQAGELFF; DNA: TGTGCCAGCAGCGCTCAGGGACAGGCCGGGGAGCTGTTTTTT